Detailed here is one TCR beta chain. Its antigen is unidentified. The data stem from a study of response to subunit inactivated influenza vaccine. Study-level points and caveats: The authors suggested that few new T cells are recruited per seasonal influenza vaccination.

TCRdb reanalysed the RT-PCR reads using MiXCR and keeps one entry per CDR3 protein. Of 170,000 or so distinct CDR3 sequences listed, roughly 10% are singletons. Germline V gene data show CDR1 as ENHRY and CDR2 as SYGVKD. This CDR3 spans 17 amino acids. The V and J ends lost 7 bases and 0 bases, in that order; junction bases with no gene match: 6. The sequencing used CD8+ T cells sorted from PBMCs, collected less than 30 months after vaccination. The genes are TRBV10-3 and TRBJ2-2; 12 bases are a match to TRBD2. The sequence was obtained from a man in his fifties or sixties who received an inactivated influenza vaccine. In DNA, the CDR3 is TGTGCCATCACCAAACTAGCGGGGGGCGCGAACACCGGGGAGCTGTTTTTT. Encoded protein: CAITKLAGGANTGELFF.